The T cell receptor (beta chain) under discussion was sequenced for a study of somatic mutations in cytotoxic T cells in rheumatoid arthritis. Study-wide context: At nearly 100% purity, some V beta antibody-stained T-cell populations were flow-sorted, and these included V beta1+ cells that were sequenced for TCRB.

The table came from immunoSEQ multiplex PCR; TCRdb's copy has only in-frame clones and leaves some out. The sample holds 20,000 to 25,000 clones, about four fifths seen once. This clone was seen just once. Its matching antigen is unknown. Points from the study as a whole: Nobody adjusted the slight TRBV07 underrepresentation in rheumatoid arthritis patients for multiple comparisons.

Researchers isolated CD4+ and CD8+ cells by positive magnetic bead selection and then checked their purity by flow cytometry. Losses at the gene ends were 3 bases for V and 5 bases for J; bases not matched to a gene: 17. Germline V CDR1 and CDR2: SNHLY, FYNNEI. The CDR3 runs to 19 residues. Specimen: CD8+ T cells sorted from blood. This clonotype was obtained from an adult with rheumatoid arthritis. The chain uses TRBV2 and TRBJ2-2; 8 bases map to TRBD1. CDR3 amino acids: CASSDSPTGEFKETGELFF. Here the CDR3 DNA reads TGTGCCAGCAGTGACTCTCCGACAGGGGAGTTTAAGGAGACCGGGGAGCTGTTTTTT.